Listed here is a single T cell receptor beta chain. Its antigen remains unknown. Of the isolated RNA, all was reverse transcribed, and so the sequenced material was expressed TCRB transcripts. Sequenced by immunoSEQ multiplex PCR; TCRdb stores in-frame clones only, minus some. This sample yields approximately 730,000 clones, of which roughly 12% are seen a single time; 0.022% belongs to the top ten. V was pared by 5 bases and J by 4 bases, with 5 bases of the junction left unmatched. Germline V gives CDR1 WNHNN, CDR2 SYGVQD (reference sequence). This CDR3 is 14 amino acids long. The data belong to a study of beta chain features in type 1 diabetes. The wider study: The patients were much like the healthy donors in age, gender and cell yields. Findings and limits, study-wide: Shortening of TCRB CDR3s, moderate but significant, appeared in all four CD4+ subsets of Type 1 diabetes patients. Shorter templates might be favored by PCR, and equally so in patients and in controls. When VDJ junctions were examined, type 1 diabetes patients showed fewer insertions and more deletions.

The sequencing sample was made of naive CD4+ T cells from blood. The source is a man younger than 35 with type 1 diabetes. The J gene is TRBJ2-3, the V gene TRBV10-1, with 8 bases aligning to TRBD2. CDR3 DNA: TGCGCCAGCAGTACCGGGACTAGTCCAGATACGCAGTATTTT. Protein: CASSTGTSPDTQYF.